The 26 T cell receptor beta chains below were found in one sample sequenced in a study of immune evolution from preneoplasia to lung adenocarcinoma (dated by TCRdb to 2020 to 2022). Library preparation used the immunoSEQ multiplex PCR assay. Entries here come from immuneACCESS through TCRdb and include only in-frame sequences with V and J called. Some clones fail to appear in such tables; in the studies checked, an unresolved V gene covers under half of the shortfall, and the cause of the remainder is unknown. This sample gives about 5,000 clones in total; approximately 72% of them show up just once. Less than 10% of the sample comes from the top ten. The source material was FFPE normal lung tissue adjacent to the tumor. These receptors originate from a person aged 50 or older with lung adenocarcinoma.

This clone was seen more than once but under ten times. The chain links TRBV9 to TRBJ2-7, with D possibly matching TRBD2 (7 bases). CDR1 SGDLS and CDR2 YYNGEE come from the germline V gene. The CDR3 is made up of 14 amino acids. The V gene lost 4 bases and the J gene lost 2 bases, with 13 bases spanning the gap. In nucleotides, the CDR3 is TGTGCCAGCAGCTCCTGGGGGGGCCCCTACGAGCAGTACTTC. Translation gives CASSSWGGPYEQYF. The whole variable domain, filled in from reference TRBV9 and TRBJ2-7, reads DSGVTQTPKHLITATGQRVTLRCSPRSGDLSVYWYQQSLDQGLQFLIQYYNGEERAKGNILERFSAQQFPDLHSELNLSSLELGDSALYFCASSSWGGPYEQYFGPGTRLTVT.

This chain connects TRBV5-5 to TRBJ1-4, with a tentative D call TRBD1 (6 bases). This CDR3 is built from 17 residues. V lost 4 bases and J lost 3, with 19 bases in between. The germline gives CDR1 SGHKS, CDR2 YYEKEE (reference sequence). CDR3 sequence: CASSPLTQGRANEKLFF. The CDR3, as DNA: TGTGCCAGCAGCCCCCTCACCCAGGGGAGAGCTAATGAAAAACTGTTTTTT.

The count of this clone is one. This rearrangement joins TRBV9 to TRBJ2-1; D may be TRBD2 (5 bases). Per germline, CDR1 SGDLS and CDR2 YYNGEE. Trimming left V 0 bases short and J 7 bases short, with 11 bases between. The CDR3 spans 14 residues. Here the CDR3 DNA reads TGTGCCAGCAGCGTAGGTGGGAGTTTGAATGAGCAGTTCTTC. This encodes CASSVGGSLNEQFF.

This clone is labeled medium-sized. The J gene is TRBJ2-7, the V gene TRBV19; D not certain. CDR1 and CDR2 (germline): LNHDA, SQIVND (reference sequence). Deletions cut 4 bases from V and 7 bases from J, with 14 bases between. This CDR3 contains 13 residues. CDR3 DNA: TGTGCCAGTAGTACCCTCGGTACTGGGGAGCAGTACTTC. This translates into CASSTLGTGEQYF.

As concerns this clone: The junction departs from germline at one end; a sequencing error may be responsible. This sequence joins TRBV5-4 and TRBJ2-5; the match to TRBD1 covers 8 bases. This CDR3 contains 16 residues. Germline V gives CDR1 SGHNT, CDR2 YYREEE (reference sequence). The CDR3 loop reads CASSLARDRTKETQYF. The CDR3 nucleotides are TGTGCCAGTAGCTTGGCCCGGGACAGGACAAAAGAGACCCAGTACTTC.

The rearrangement uses TRBV13 and TRBJ2-7, with 10 bases matching TRBD1. This CDR3 spans 15 amino acids. J lost 5 bases, V lost 4 bases, and 8 bases had no gene match. From germline, CDR1 is PRHDT and CDR2 FYEKMQ (reference sequence). As DNA, the CDR3 is TGTGCCAGCAGCTCCAGGGACAGGGGCAGGAACGAGCAGTACTTC. Protein: CASSSRDRGRNEQYF.

This clone has just a few counts. The rearrangement joins TRBV9 to TRBJ2-5, with D unclear. Trimming stripped 0 bases from V and 5 bases from J, with 11 bases between. The CDR3 runs 14 residues. CDR1 is SGDLS, CDR2 YYNGEE, per germline. The CDR3 is CASSVDGLRETQYF. As DNA, the CDR3 is TGTGCCAGCAGCGTAGATGGGCTAAGGGAGACCCAGTACTTC.

The chain employs TRBV29-1 and TRBJ2-2, with D unresolved. The V gene lost 3 bases and the J gene lost 0 bases, with 5 bases spanning the gap. CDR1 is SQVTM and CDR2 is ANQGSEA in the germline V gene. This CDR3 comprises 13 residues. The CDR3 sequence: CSVETTNTGELFF. CDR3 nucleotide sequence: TGCAGCGTTGAGACAACGAACACCGGGGAGCTGTTTTTT.

V gene TRBV30 combines with J gene TRBJ2-2, with D hard to call. V lost 2 bases and J lost 4, with 17 bases in between. From germline, CDR1 is GTSNPN and CDR2 SVGIG (reference sequence). The CDR3 totals 16 residues. DNA for the CDR3: TGTGCCTGGAGTTCGGAGACCGATTTGAGCACCGGGGAGCTGTTTTTT. Translation gives CAWSSETDLSTGELFF.

The chain combines TRBV10-1 with TRBJ2-3, with D possibly matching TRBD2 (6 bases). Germline loops: CDR1 WNHNN, CDR2 SYGVQD (reference sequence). This CDR3 comprises 13 residues. V lost 6 bases, J lost 9 bases, and 16 bases lay in between. Here the CDR3 reads CASSRAGPGTQYF. The CDR3 bases are TGCGCCAGCAGCCGAGCGGGTCCGGGAACGCAGTATTTT.

The chain uses TRBV29-1 and TRBJ2-1; TRBD2 matches at 10 bases. This CDR3 is 14 amino acids long. Per the germline V gene, CDR1 is SQVTM and CDR2 is ANQGSEA. V trimming: 8 bases; J trimming: 7 bases; junction bases outside the gene matches: 11. CDR3 DNA: TGCAGCCTAAGGATCAGCGGGAGGGGGAATGAGCAGTTCTTC. It encodes CSLRISGRGNEQFF.

This clone appeared once. The chain combines TRBV4-1 with TRBJ2-6; no definite D call. V lost 4 bases and J 1 base, leaving 11 bases between the germline ends. The CDR3 covers 16 residues. The V gene's germline CDR1 is MGHRA and CDR2 YSYEKL. The CDR3 DNA is TGCGCCAGCAGCCTTAAAGCGACTTCTGGGGCCAACGTCCTGACTTTC. This sequence encodes CASSLKATSGANVLTF.

The rearrangement links TRBV28 to TRBJ2-3; 7 bases align to TRBD2. The J segment lost 0 bases and the V segment lost 3 bases, leaving 3 bases of the junction unmatched. The CDR3 runs 15 residues. The germline V gene encodes CDR1 MDHEN and CDR2 SYDVKM. The CDR3 DNA follows: TGTGCCAGCAGTTTGTTAGCGGGTAGCACAGATACGCAGTATTTT. As protein: CASSLLAGSTDTQYF.

V gene TRBV6-1 combines with J gene TRBJ1-5; no reliable D call. The CDR3 is 15 residues long. Per the germline V gene, CDR1 is MNHNS and CDR2 is SASEGT. V was pared by 4 bases and J by 2 bases, with 12 bases between. The CDR3 loop is CASSGWTWGNQPQHF. CDR3 bases: TGTGCCAGCAGTGGCTGGACTTGGGGCAATCAGCCCCAGCATTTT.

This clone has only a few counts. The chain combines TRBV14 with TRBJ1-2, with D perhaps TRBD1 (6 bases). The CDR3 has 13 amino acids. The V gene lost 4 bases and the J gene lost 0 bases, with 6 bases spanning the gap. Germline values: CDR1 SGHDN, CDR2 FVKESK. Here the CDR3 reads CASSRTANYGYTF. Written as DNA, the CDR3 is TGTGCCAGCAGCCGGACAGCTAACTATGGCTACACCTTC.

This sequence joins TRBV10-3 and TRBJ1-2, with 10 bases aligning to TRBD1. Germline CDR1 ENHRY, CDR2 SYGVKD. Losses at the gene ends were 3 bases for V and 2 bases for J; bases not matched to a gene: 3. The CDR3 is 15 amino acids. The CDR3 DNA reads TGTGCCATCAGTGACCCGGACAGGGGGAACTATGGCTACACCTTC. It specifies CAISDPDRGNYGYTF.

The chain uses TRBV5-1 and TRBJ1-3; no reliable D call. The germline V and J ends were trimmed by 1 base and 0 bases, with 5 bases remaining between them. Germline loops: CDR1 SGHRS, CDR2 YFSETQ. This CDR3 has 14 residues. The CDR3 loop reads CASSLTASGNTIYF. CDR3 nucleotide sequence: TGCGCCAGCAGCTTGACGGCCTCTGGAAACACCATATATTTT.

Comment on this clone: A read error may account for a junction end that differs from germline. The chain recombines TRBV29-1 with TRBJ2-3, with unresolved D. The germline V gene encodes CDR1 SQVTM and CDR2 ANQGSEA. The CDR3 has 8 amino acids. For the CDR3, the DNA is TGCAGCGTTGAAGTAGGGCCTTTT. Translation gives CSVEVGPF.

The V gene is TRBV4-1, the J gene TRBJ2-7; D is unclear. Looked up from germline, CDR1 is MGHRA and CDR2 is YSYEKL. Deletions cut 1 base from V and 6 bases from J, with 10 bases between. This CDR3 spans 13 amino acids. CDR3 sequence reads: CASSQALMIEQYF. DNA for the CDR3: TGCGCCAGCAGCCAAGCTCTAATGATCGAGCAGTACTTC.

The rearrangement uses TRBV5-1 and TRBJ2-1; 9 positions agree with TRBD2. Losses at the gene ends were 4 bases for V and 6 bases for J; bases not matched to a gene: 5. Per the germline V gene, CDR1 is SGHRS and CDR2 is YFSETQ. The CDR3 has 14 residues. The CDR3 spells CASSPPGLANEQFF. The CDR3, as DNA: TGCGCCAGCAGCCCCCCGGGACTAGCCAATGAGCAGTTCTTC.

This clone was recorded a few times. J is TRBJ2-3 and V is TRBV11-3; tentatively, D is TRBD2 (5 bases). The CDR3 has 13 residues. Germline V gene data show CDR1 as SGHNT and CDR2 as YENEEA. Trimming took 1 base from V and 3 from J, leaving 5 bases between them. The CDR3 DNA reads TGTGCCAGCAGCTTAGCGGGAACAGATACGCAGTATTTT. It translates to CASSLAGTDTQYF.

This chain uses TRBV28 with TRBJ2-7; D is undetermined. Germline V gene sequence: CDR1 MDHEN, CDR2 SYDVKM. CDR3 size: 14 residues. Trimming took 7 bases from V and 2 from J, leaving 15 bases between them. The CDR3 protein is CASTGRTATYEQYF. In DNA, the CDR3 is TGTGCCAGCACCGGCCGGACGGCGACCTACGAGCAGTACTTC.

The V and J genes are TRBV6-1 and TRBJ2-7; 8 nucleotides match TRBD1. The CDR3 extends over 15 amino acids. The germline V gene encodes CDR1 MNHNS and CDR2 SASEGT. Losses at the gene ends were 4 bases for V and 0 bases for J; bases not matched to a gene: 5. The CDR3 nucleotides are TGTGCCAGCAGTGTAGGACAGGGTAGCTCCTACGAGCAGTACTTC. This encodes CASSVGQGSSYEQYF.

The rearrangement joins TRBV4-2 to TRBJ1-2; D may be TRBD1 (6 bases). CDR1 is LGHNA and CDR2 is YNFKEQ in the germline V gene. Trimming took off 0 bases at V and 3 bases at J, with 8 bases between the two ends. The length of the CDR3 is 14 residues. In DNA, the CDR3 is TGTGCCAGCAGCCAAGAAGGGGGGGACTATGGCTACACCTTC. Translating gives CASSQEGGDYGYTF.

The chain links TRBV29-1 to TRBJ2-7; D ambiguous. The CDR3 is made up of 10 amino acids. Germline V gives CDR1 SQVTM, CDR2 ANQGSEA. The V and J ends lost 4 bases and 5 bases respectively, with 6 bases between them. The CDR3 DNA sequence: TGCAGCGTTGTGCAGCACGAGCAGTACTTC. Translating gives CSVVQHEQYF.

DNA of the CDR3: TGTGCCAGCAGTAAGCCCCACGGGGGGAGGGAAGAGACCCAGTACTTC. This encodes CASSKPHGGREETQYF. This chain links TRBV2 with TRBJ2-5, with 7 bases lining up with TRBD2. V was clipped by 5 bases and J by 3 bases; unmatched bases: 12. CDR3 length: 16 residues. Germline loops: CDR1 SNHLY, CDR2 FYNNEI.